A selection of T cell receptor beta chains follows, all from one sample in a study of blood T cell repertoires in COVID-19. Assay: immunoSEQ multiplex PCR; the TCRdb copy retains only in-frame clones and omits some. The table includes fewer than 300,000 clones, roughly 84% detected once. Material: peripheral blood. Source of these receptors: a woman younger than 35 with acute or convalescent COVID-19. Both conserved end residues are part of each CDR3. The order of the fields is V gene, D gene, clone size, J gene, CDR3 protein, CDR3 DNA. A D gene is named only where the DNA matches it firmly. Clone size is given for some rows only: seen once, a few or many times, or a class if the clone is expanded.

V: TRBV6-5; D: NA; size: NA; J: TRBJ1-1; CDR3: CASRKGQTNTEAFF; DNA: TGTGCCAGCAGGAAGGGACAAACGAACACTGAAGCTTTCTTT
V: TRBV9; D: TRBD1; size: NA; J: TRBJ2-7; CDR3: CASSVEGDSGYEQYF; DNA: TGTGCCAGCAGCGTAGAGGGGGACAGCGGTTACGAGCAGTACTTC
V: TRBV18; D: NA; size: NA; J: TRBJ1-3; CDR3: CASSGGAMSGNTIYF; DNA: TGTGCCAGCTCAGGAGGGGCGATGTCTGGAAACACCATATATTTT
V: TRBV5-1; D: TRBD1; size: NA; J: TRBJ2-2; CDR3: CASAPLGQPNTGELFF; DNA: TGCGCCAGCGCCCCTCTGGGACAGCCGAACACCGGGGAGCTGTTTTTT
V: TRBV7-2; D: TRBD1; size: NA; J: TRBJ2-7; CDR3: CASSHGTGVREQYF; DNA: TGTGCCAGCAGCCATGGGACAGGGGTGAGGGAGCAGTACTTC
V: TRBV2; D: TRBD1; size: once; J: TRBJ1-5; CDR3: CASKDRNSNQPQHF; DNA: TGTGCCAGCAAGGACAGGAATAGCAATCAGCCCCAGCATTTT
V: TRBV28; D: TRBD1; size: NA; J: TRBJ2-3; CDR3: CASRRQGAHLDTQYF; DNA: TGTGCCAGCAGACGACAGGGGGCGCATTTGGATACGCAGTATTTT
V: TRBV30; D: TRBD1; size: many; J: TRBJ2-7; CDR3: CAWLDRNSYEQYF; DNA: TGTGCCTGGTTGGACAGGAACTCCTACGAGCAGTACTTC
V: TRBV7-2; D: NA; size: once; J: TRBJ2-7; CDR3: CASSLSAGNAQYF; DNA: TGTGCCAGCAGCTTATCGGCGGGTAATGCGCAGTACTTC
V: TRBV7-8; D: NA; size: NA; J: TRBJ2-1; CDR3: CASSLAGGTNNEQFF; DNA: TGTGCCAGCAGCTTAGCGGGAGGGACAAACAATGAGCAGTTCTTC
V: TRBV7-9; D: TRBD1; size: NA; J: TRBJ1-1; CDR3: CASSLEGAIAFF; DNA: TGTGCCAGCAGCTTAGAGGGGGCAATCGCTTTCTTT
V: TRBV4-1; D: NA; size: few; J: TRBJ2-7; CDR3: CASSHLTHAGPDEQYF; DNA: TGCGCCAGCAGCCATCTCACTCATGCAGGGCCGGACGAGCAGTACTTC
V: TRBV7-2; D: NA; size: NA; J: TRBJ2-4; CDR3: CASSLSVENIQYF; DNA: TGTGCCAGCAGCTTATCAGTTGAAAACATTCAGTACTTC
V: TRBV27; D: NA; size: NA; J: TRBJ2-3; CDR3: CASSLSRYPSTDTQYF; DNA: TGTGCCAGCAGTTTATCACGCTACCCTAGCACAGATACGCAGTATTTT
V: TRBV6-4; D: NA; size: NA; J: TRBJ2-1; CDR3: CASSDLTSPHEQFF; DNA: TGTGCCAGCAGTGACCTAACTAGTCCCCATGAGCAGTTCTTC
V: TRBV24-1; D: NA; size: NA; J: TRBJ2-5; CDR3: CATSDSGRQETQYF; DNA: TGTGCCACCAGTGATTCGGGTCGACAAGAGACCCAGTACTTC
V: TRBV6-2/TRBV6-3; D: NA; size: NA; J: TRBJ1-4; CDR3: CASSYMGVQGEEKLFF; DNA: TGTGCCAGCAGTTACATGGGCGTACAGGGAGAAGAAAAACTGTTTTTT
V: TRBV18; D: NA; size: NA; J: TRBJ1-5; CDR3: CASSPTENQPQHF; DNA: TGTGCCAGCTCCCCGACAGAAAATCAGCCCCAGCATTTT
V: TRBV19; D: TRBD2; size: NA; J: TRBJ2-1; CDR3: CASSIVKLAYYNEQFF; DNA: TGTGCCAGTAGTATAGTGAAACTAGCGTACTACAATGAGCAGTTCTTC
V: TRBV5-1; D: TRBD1; size: NA; J: TRBJ2-7; CDR3: CASSGTGTEVYEQYF; DNA: TGCGCCAGCAGCGGAACCGGGACAGAAGTCTACGAGCAGTACTTC
V: TRBV4-1; D: NA; size: once; J: TRBJ2-7; CDR3: CASSLEGGLTYEQYF; DNA: TGCGCCAGCAGCCTAGAAGGCGGGCTTACCTACGAGCAGTACTTC
V: TRBV2; D: TRBD1; size: NA; J: TRBJ2-7; CDR3: CASTRGQGALGYEQYF; DNA: TGTGCCAGCACACGGGGGCAGGGGGCATTAGGGTACGAGCAGTACTTC
V: TRBV3-1/TRBV3-2; D: TRBD2; size: NA; J: TRBJ2-1; CDR3: CASSQARDYLNEQFF; DNA: TGTGCCAGCAGCCAAGCTAGGGACTACTTGAATGAGCAGTTCTTC
V: TRBV29-1; D: NA; size: few; J: TRBJ2-1; CDR3: CSVDPGSASYNEQFF; DNA: TGCAGCGTTGACCCGGGGAGCGCCTCCTACAATGAGCAGTTCTTC
V: TRBV6-5; D: NA; size: NA; J: TRBJ2-5; CDR3: CASSYGQGFWKTQYF; DNA: TGTGCCAGCAGTTATGGTCAGGGCTTTTGGAAGACCCAGTACTTC
V: TRBV5-1; D: TRBD1; size: NA; J: TRBJ2-2; CDR3: CASSFGQGLNTGELFF; DNA: TGCGCCAGCAGCTTTGGACAGGGGTTGAACACCGGGGAGCTGTTTTTT
V: TRBV30; D: NA; size: NA; J: TRBJ1-6; CDR3: CAWSVVQHNSPLHF; DNA: TGTGCCTGGAGTGTAGTACAGCATAATTCACCCCTCCACTTT
V: TRBV5-1; D: TRBD2; size: once; J: TRBJ2-1; CDR3: CASNPLAGGNEQFF; DNA: TGCGCCAGCAATCCCCTAGCGGGAGGGAATGAGCAGTTCTTC
V: TRBV11-2; D: NA; size: NA; J: TRBJ2-5; CDR3: CASSRAGRETQYF; DNA: TGTGCCAGCAGCCGCGCCGGTCGAGAGACCCAGTACTTC
V: TRBV6-5; D: NA; size: NA; J: TRBJ1-2; CDR3: CASSYWAGKANYGYTF; DNA: TGTGCCAGCAGTTACTGGGCAGGGAAAGCTAACTATGGCTACACCTTC
V: TRBV29-1; D: TRBD1; size: NA; J: TRBJ1-1; CDR3: CSVGKQGTEAFF; DNA: TGCAGCGTTGGGAAACAGGGGACTGAAGCTTTCTTT
V: TRBV4-2; D: NA; size: NA; J: TRBJ2-5; CDR3: CASSQAAREETQYF; DNA: TGTGCCAGCAGCCAAGCGGCTAGAGAGGAGACCCAGTACTTC
V: TRBV6-5; D: TRBD2; size: NA; J: TRBJ2-3; CDR3: CASSWDSGTDTQYF; DNA: TGTGCCAGCAGTTGGGATAGCGGGACAGATACGCAGTATTTT
V: TRBV19; D: TRBD2; size: NA; J: TRBJ2-1; CDR3: CASSIGGLAGVRYNEQFF; DNA: TGTGCCAGTAGTATAGGGGGACTAGCGGGAGTGCGCTACAATGAGCAGTTCTTC
V: TRBV19; D: TRBD2; size: NA; J: TRBJ2-2; CDR3: CASRGRLAGGPDTGELFF; DNA: TGTGCCAGTAGAGGTCGACTAGCGGGGGGACCGGACACCGGGGAGCTGTTTTTT
V: TRBV7-2; D: TRBD2; size: few; J: TRBJ2-7; CDR3: CASSSLAGGGFGQYF; DNA: TGTGCCAGCAGCTCACTAGCGGGAGGTGGTTTTGGGCAGTACTTC
V: TRBV9; D: NA; size: NA; J: TRBJ2-7; CDR3: CASSVSPSSYEQYF; DNA: TGTGCCAGCAGCGTAAGTCCTAGCTCCTACGAGCAGTACTTC
V: TRBV5-1; D: TRBD2; size: few; J: TRBJ2-3; CDR3: CASSPGLASDTQYF; DNA: TGCGCCAGCAGCCCGGGACTAGCGTCAGATACGCAGTATTTT
V: TRBV27; D: TRBD1; size: NA; J: TRBJ1-3; CDR3: CASSLRRGLGNTIYF; DNA: TGTGCCAGCAGTTTACGCAGGGGGCTGGGTAACACCATATATTTT
V: TRBV6-1; D: NA; size: NA; J: TRBJ1-2; CDR3: CASSADSRIINFGGYTF; DNA: TGTGCCAGCAGTGCCGACAGTCGCATTATCAATTTCGGAGGCTACACCTTC
V: TRBV12-5; D: NA; size: NA; J: TRBJ2-1; CDR3: CASGLPEGWGNEQFF; DNA: TGTGCTAGTGGTTTGCCGGAGGGGTGGGGCAATGAGCAGTTCTTC
V: TRBV6-5; D: TRBD2; size: NA; J: TRBJ2-1; CDR3: CASSYGGTSGNEQFF; DNA: TGTGCCAGCAGTTACGGTGGGACTAGCGGTAATGAGCAGTTCTTC
V: TRBV7-2; D: TRBD1; size: NA; J: TRBJ1-4; CDR3: CASSLVQGGHNEKLFF; DNA: TGTGCCAGCAGCTTAGTGCAGGGGGGCCATAATGAAAAACTGTTTTTT
V: TRBV29-1; D: NA; size: NA; J: TRBJ2-3; CDR3: CSVARDSNTDTQYF; DNA: TGCAGCGTGGCCCGAGACAGCAACACAGATACGCAGTATTTT